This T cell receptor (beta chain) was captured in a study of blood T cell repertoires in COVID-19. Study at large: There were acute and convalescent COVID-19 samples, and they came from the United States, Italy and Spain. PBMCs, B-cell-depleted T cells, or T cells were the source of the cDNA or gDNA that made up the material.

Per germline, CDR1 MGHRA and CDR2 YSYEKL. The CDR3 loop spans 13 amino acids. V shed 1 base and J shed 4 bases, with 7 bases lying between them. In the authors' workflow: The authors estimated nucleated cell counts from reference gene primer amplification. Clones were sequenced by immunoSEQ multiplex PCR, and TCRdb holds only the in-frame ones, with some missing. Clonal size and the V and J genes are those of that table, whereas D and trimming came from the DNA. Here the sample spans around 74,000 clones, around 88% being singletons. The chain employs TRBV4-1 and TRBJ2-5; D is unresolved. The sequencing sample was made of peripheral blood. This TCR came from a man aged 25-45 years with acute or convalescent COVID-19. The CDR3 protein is CASSQVLLETQYF. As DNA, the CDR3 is TGCGCCAGCAGCCAAGTCCTTCTAGAGACCCAGTACTTC.